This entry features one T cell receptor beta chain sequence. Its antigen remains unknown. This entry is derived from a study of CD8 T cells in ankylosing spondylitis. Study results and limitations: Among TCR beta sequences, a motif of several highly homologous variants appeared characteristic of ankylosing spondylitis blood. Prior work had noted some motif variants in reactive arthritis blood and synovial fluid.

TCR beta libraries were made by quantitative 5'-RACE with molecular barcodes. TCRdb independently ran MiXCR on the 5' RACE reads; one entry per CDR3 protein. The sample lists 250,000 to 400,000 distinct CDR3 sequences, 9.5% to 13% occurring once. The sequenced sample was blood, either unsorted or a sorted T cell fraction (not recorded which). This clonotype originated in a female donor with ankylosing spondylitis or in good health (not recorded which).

The CDR3 protein is CSAGDIGYLYEQYF. CDR3 bases: TGCAGTGCGGGGGACATCGGATACTTATACGAGCAGTACTTC. The chain uses TRBV20-1 and TRBJ2-7; D may be TRBD1 (6 bases). Per germline, CDR1 DFQATT and CDR2 SNEGSKA (reference sequence). The CDR3 spans 14 residues. The V and J ends lost 6 bases and 4 bases respectively, with 19 bases between them.